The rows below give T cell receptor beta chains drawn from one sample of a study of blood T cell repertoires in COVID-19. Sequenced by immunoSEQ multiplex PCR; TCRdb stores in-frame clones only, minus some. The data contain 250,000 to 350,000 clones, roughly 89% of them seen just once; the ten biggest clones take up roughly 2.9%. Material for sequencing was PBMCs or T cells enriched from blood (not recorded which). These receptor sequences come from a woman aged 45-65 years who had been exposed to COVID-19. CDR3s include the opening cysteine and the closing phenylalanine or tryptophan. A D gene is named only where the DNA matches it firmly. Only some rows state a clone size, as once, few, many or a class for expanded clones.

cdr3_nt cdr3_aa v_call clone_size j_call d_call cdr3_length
TGTGCCAGCAGCTCGCGCAGGGTGGCCGAGCAGTACTTC CASSSRRVAEQYF TRBV11-2 . TRBJ2-7 . 13
TGTGCCTGGAGTGTCGGAGGGCTCACGGAGACCCAGTACTTC CAWSVGGLTETQYF TRBV30 . TRBJ2-5 . 14
TGTGCCAGCAACCCCCGCCCTCACAGGGATGAAAAACTGTTTTTT CASNPRPHRDEKLFF TRBV6-5 . TRBJ1-4 . 15
TGTGCCAGCAGCCAAGGTGTGGGCGGGACCTACAATGAGCAGTTCTTC CASSQGVGGTYNEQFF TRBV4-2 . TRBJ2-1 . 16
TGTGCCAGCAGCTTAGTTCAGGCCTCTGAAAAACTGTTTTTT CASSLVQASEKLFF TRBV7-6 once TRBJ1-4 . 14
TGCGCCAGCAGGCCGGACTTCTCTGGAAACACCATATATTTT CASRPDFSGNTIYF TRBV5-1 . TRBJ1-3 . 14
TGTGCCAAACGACTAGCGGGGAACACCGGGGAGCTGTTTTTT CAKRLAGNTGELFF TRBV30 . TRBJ2-2 TRBD2 14
TGTGCCAGCAGCTTGGACAGGGGGCGCGAGCAGTACTTC CASSLDRGREQYF TRBV5-5 . TRBJ2-7 TRBD1 13
TGTGCCAGCAGTTACCCCGACAGGGCCAGCTCCTACGAGCAGTACTTC CASSYPDRASSYEQYF TRBV6-5 . TRBJ2-7 TRBD1 16
TGTGCCAGCAGCTTGTTAGGGGTCACTAACTATGGCTACACCTTC CASSLLGVTNYGYTF TRBV5-8 . TRBJ1-2 . 15
TGTGCCAGTAGTATCGGGGACAGGGCGTCCACTGAAGCTTTCTTT CASSIGDRASTEAFF TRBV19 . TRBJ1-1 TRBD1 15
TGTGCCACCAACAGGGGGCCCCGGTTTCCTGAAGCTTTCTTT CATNRGPRFPEAFF TRBV5-8 . TRBJ1-1 TRBD1 14
TGTGCCAGCAGTACCCAGGATCGAGAAGGCTACACCTTC CASSTQDREGYTF TRBV6-5 once TRBJ1-2 . 13
TGTGCCAGCAGTTTAGGGGCAGCGAACACCGGGGAGCTGTTTTTT CASSLGAANTGELFF TRBV28 . TRBJ2-2 . 15
TGCGCCAGCAGTGCGGGGGGGCACACAGATACGCAGTATTTT CASSAGGHTDTQYF TRBV4-1 . TRBJ2-3 TRBD2 14
TGTGCCAGCAGTTTATTCGCAGGGGACTATGGCTACACCTTC CASSLFAGDYGYTF TRBV28 . TRBJ1-2 . 14
TGCAGTGCTCGAGCCTTTGACAGATACACCTTC CSARAFDRYTF TRBV20-1 . TRBJ1-2 . 11
TGTGCCAGCAGCTTAGTGACTAGCGGGGGGGCCAGGTTCGATGAGCAGTTCTTC CASSLVTSGGARFDEQFF TRBV13 once TRBJ2-1 TRBD2 18
TGTGCCAGCTCACCACAACAGGGCGGCAATCAGCCCCAGCATTTT CASSPQQGGNQPQHF TRBV18 . TRBJ1-5 . 15
TGTGCCAGCAGTGGTGAAGGGAGTGGCGGGGAGCTGTTTTTT CASSGEGSGGELFF TRBV2 . TRBJ2-2 . 14
TGTGCTAGTGGTATATCTGGCACAGATACGCAGTATTTT CASGISGTDTQYF TRBV12-5 . TRBJ2-3 . 13
TGTGCCAGCAGTGCTGTTGGGGGGGGGCACACTGAGCAGTTCTTC CASSAVGGGHTEQFF TRBV28 . TRBJ2-1 . 15
TGTGCCAGCAGCCCCGGGACTAGCGGGGGGGGTTGGGAGACCCAGTACTTC CASSPGTSGGGWETQYF TRBV4-2 . TRBJ2-5 TRBD2 17
TGTGCCAGCAGGGGAGGGGTCCTTGATCCCACTGAAGCTTTCTTT CASRGGVLDPTEAFF TRBV6-5 . TRBJ1-1 . 15
TGTGCCAGCAGCCAGGTTGGCGGGGAGCTGTTTTTT CASSQVGGELFF TRBV7-2 . TRBJ2-2 . 12
TGCGCCAGCAGCCAACCCGGGACAGGGGGTTACGAGCAGTACTTC CASSQPGTGGYEQYF TRBV4-1 . TRBJ2-7 TRBD1 15
TGTGCCAGCAGCTTAATCCCGGACTACACTGAAGCTTTCTTT CASSLIPDYTEAFF TRBV7-2 once TRBJ1-1 . 14
TGTGCCAGTCGAAGGGTCGGTCAGGGGGCAGATACGCAGTATTTT CASRRVGQGADTQYF TRBV19 . TRBJ2-3 TRBD1 15
TGTGCCAGCAGTTTTAAGGGGGGCTACACCTTC CASSFKGGYTF TRBV28 . TRBJ1-2 . 11
TGCGCCAGCAGCTTGATGGTTCTGGGACAGGGGGTCTCCTCCTATAATTCACCCCTCCACTTT CASSLMVLGQGVSSYNSPLHF TRBV5-1 . TRBJ1-6 TRBD1 21
TGTGCCAGCAGTAGGACAGTCTACGAGCAGTACTTC CASSRTVYEQYF TRBV12-3/TRBV12-4 . TRBJ2-7 . 12
TGTGCCAGCTCACTAGGACAGGGTGAAACCTACGAGCAGTACTTC CASSLGQGETYEQYF TRBV18 . TRBJ2-7 TRBD1 15
TGCGCCAGCAGCCAACGACAGGGAGGCTATGGCTACACCTTC CASSQRQGGYGYTF TRBV5-1 . TRBJ1-2 TRBD1 14
TGCAGCGTTTCCGATCCGACAGGGGTTGAGACCCAGTACTTC CSVSDPTGVETQYF TRBV29-1 . TRBJ2-5 TRBD1 14